The 15 T cell receptor beta chains below come from one sample, sequenced in a study of T cells in Graves' hyperthyroidism and ophthalmopathy. The CDR3 regions of TCR beta were amplified from RNA transcripts. A set of HTBI primers served as the primers for a first-round RT-PCR of the TCR CDR3. TCRdb used MiXCR to reprocess the multiplex PCR reads, holding one entry per CDR3 protein. The sample lists roughly 580,000 distinct CDR3 sequences, around 42% occurring once. The sequenced sample consisted of peripheral blood or thyroid tissue (not recorded which). Receptors were obtained from a woman in her late teens or twenties with Graves' hyperthyroidism.

The chain has TRBV2 and TRBJ2-7; TRBD1 matches at 7 bases. The CDR3 is made up of 14 amino acids. V gave up 8 bases and J gave up 5 bases; unmatched junction bases: 12. Germline CDR1 and CDR2: SNHLY and FYNNEI. The CDR3 bases are TGTGCCAGCGACCCCAGGGGGAATTTCCACGAGCAGTACTTC. It codes for CASDPRGNFHEQYF.

The chain uses TRBV2 and TRBJ1-5, with D possibly TRBD1 on 5 matching bases. Germline V gene lookup returns CDR1 SNHLY and CDR2 FYNNEI. V lost 5 bases to trimming and J lost 7 bases, with 15 bases between them. The CDR3 sequence is 14 residues long. The CDR3 nucleotides read TGTGCCAGCAGTTTAGACGGAAACAGGCAGCCCCAGCATTTT. Translated, it gives CASSLDGNRQPQHF.

The chain employs TRBV2 and TRBJ1-2; TRBD1 is a possible D gene (6 bases). The CDR3 consists of 14 residues. CDR1 and CDR2 (germline): SNHLY, FYNNEI. Trimming pared 1 base from V and 7 bases from J, leaving 13 bases between. The chain's CDR3 is CASSEVGGLGGYTF. DNA of the CDR3: TGTGCCAGCAGTGAAGTAGGGGGGCTAGGTGGCTACACCTTC. The full variable domain, its missing parts supplied by reference TRBV2 and TRBJ1-2, is EPEVTQTPSHQVTQMGQEVILRCVPISNHLYFYWYRQILGQKVEFLVSFYNNEISEKSEIFDDQFSVERPDGSNFTLKIRSTKLEDSAMYFCASSEVGGLGGYTFGSGTRLTVV.

This clonotype was recorded at least ten times. V gene TRBV7-8 combines with J gene TRBJ2-7, with unresolved D. V lost 2 bases and J 4 bases, leaving 9 bases between the germline ends. From germline, CDR1 is SGHVS and CDR2 FQNEAQ. CDR3 length: 13 residues. This CDR3 is CASSLNLWYEQYF. CDR3 nucleotide sequence: TGTGCCAGCAGCTTAAATTTGTGGTACGAGCAGTACTTC.

This chain joins TRBV9 and TRBJ1-4, with TRBD1 identical over 10 bases. Germline-derived CDR1 and CDR2 are SGDLS and YYNGEE. Trimming at V came to 3 bases and at J to 8 bases, leaving 7 bases not matched to a gene. CDR3 size: 15 residues. The CDR3 loop is CASSASGTGVEKLFF. Here the CDR3 DNA reads TGTGCCAGCAGCGCATCCGGGACAGGGGTGGAAAAACTGTTTTTT.

The rearrangement uses TRBV4-1 and TRBJ2-7; possibly TRBD2 for D (5 bases). The germline V and J ends were trimmed by 2 bases and 2 bases, with 16 bases remaining between them. Germline V gives CDR1 MGHRA, CDR2 YSYEKL. The CDR3 has 16 residues. DNA of the CDR3: TGCGCCAGCAGCCAACGCCGCGGACTCCGTCCCTACGAGCAGTACTTC. Translation gives CASSQRRGLRPYEQYF.

The rearrangement links TRBV6-1 to TRBJ2-2, with D possibly being TRBD2 (6 bases). The CDR3 has 15 amino acids. Between the trimmed V and J ends, which lost 5 bases and 6 bases, there was a span of 16 bases. Germline CDR1 and CDR2: MNHNS and SASEGT. The CDR3 bases are TGTGCCAGCAGTCCGCCCTCGGGGGTTGCCGGGGAGCTGTTTTTT. Translating it yields CASSPPSGVAGELFF.

This clonotype has at least ten counts. V gene TRBV25-1 combines with J gene TRBJ2-7; no clear D gene. From germline, CDR1 is MGHDK and CDR2 SYGVNS. Trimming removed 2 bases at V and 4 bases at J, with 9 bases between. This CDR3 is built from 13 residues. CDR3 sequence: CASSEPDGYEQYF. CDR3 nucleotide sequence: TGTGCCAGCAGTGAACCGGACGGTTACGAGCAGTACTTC.

On this clonotype itself: The junction departs from germline at one end; a sequencing error may be responsible. This chain joins TRBV5-5 and TRBJ2-7, with 8 bases identical to TRBD1. The CDR3 runs to 13 residues. Germline CDR1 SGHKS, CDR2 YYEKEE (reference sequence). This CDR3 is CASSWQGAREQYF. Written as DNA, the CDR3 is TGCGCCAGCAGCTGGCAGGGGGCGCGGGAGCAGTACTTC.

This chain connects TRBV4-2 to TRBJ2-5; tentative D call: TRBD2 (5 bases). The V end was cut by 4 bases, the J end by 1 base, with 22 bases between. Germline V lookup: CDR1 LGHNA, CDR2 YNFKEQ. CDR3 size: 18 residues. CDR3 region: CASSLAVLQRQTQETQYF. CDR3 DNA: TGTGCCAGCAGCCTGGCCGTTCTGCAGCGGCAGACCCAAGAGACCCAGTACTTC.

The table lists this clonotype with many counts. The rearrangement joins TRBV10-2 to TRBJ1-4, with D tentatively TRBD1 (5 bases). V was shortened by 0 bases and J by 12 bases, with 11 bases between the two germline ends. Germline V CDR1 and CDR2: WSHSY, SAAADI. CDR3 length equals 13 residues. CDR3 in DNA: TGCGCCAGCAGTGAGTCAGGGGCCGCCGAACTGTTTTTT. Residues: CASSESGAAELFF.

This clonotype was seen a handful of times. The chain couples TRBV19 to TRBJ1-1; D is ambiguous. Germline V gene data show CDR1 as LNHDA and CDR2 as SQIVND (reference sequence). Trimming shortened V by 5 bases and J by 0 bases, and 7 bases separated the two germline ends. This CDR3 contains 13 residues. CDR3 sequence reads: CASSQLLNTEAFF. The DNA of the CDR3 is TGTGCCAGTAGTCAGTTGTTGAACACTGAAGCTTTCTTT. Full variable domain (rest looked up from reference TRBV19 and TRBJ1-1): DGGITQSPKYLFRKEGQNVTLSCEQNLNHDAMYWYRQDPGQGLRLIYYSQIVNDFQKGDIAEGYSVSREKKESFPLTVTSAQKNPTAFYLCASSQLLNTEAFFGQGTRLTVV.

The gene calls are TRBV7-9 and TRBJ2-2; D ambiguous. This CDR3 is 14 amino acids long. Germline values: CDR1 SEHNR, CDR2 FQNEAQ (reference sequence). V was trimmed by 3 bases and J by 4 bases, leaving 9 bases between them. The CDR3 DNA sequence: TGTGCCAGCAGCTTGCTGTTAAGCACCGGGGAGCTGTTTTTT. Translated: CASSLLLSTGELFF.

The chain has TRBV2 and TRBJ2-7; 10 bases align to TRBD1. The CDR3 is 15 amino acids. V gave up 6 bases and J gave up 4 bases; unmatched junction bases: 9. Germline assignment: CDR1 SNHLY and CDR2 FYNNEI. The CDR3 here is CASRHPGTGDYEQYF. CDR3 DNA sequence: TGTGCCAGCAGACACCCCGGGACAGGGGATTACGAGCAGTACTTC.

This clonotype was observed a handful of times. The chain recombines TRBV20-1 with TRBJ1-5; D is possibly TRBD1 (6 bases). This CDR3 region has 18 residues. Looked up from germline, CDR1 is DFQATT and CDR2 is SNEGSKA (reference sequence). V was clipped by 1 base and J by 4 bases, with 23 bases between them. CDR3 nucleotides: TGCAGTGCTAGAGGACCCGTCGGGACACGCCGTTTAAATCAGCCCCAGCATTTT. Its translation is CSARGPVGTRRLNQPQHF.